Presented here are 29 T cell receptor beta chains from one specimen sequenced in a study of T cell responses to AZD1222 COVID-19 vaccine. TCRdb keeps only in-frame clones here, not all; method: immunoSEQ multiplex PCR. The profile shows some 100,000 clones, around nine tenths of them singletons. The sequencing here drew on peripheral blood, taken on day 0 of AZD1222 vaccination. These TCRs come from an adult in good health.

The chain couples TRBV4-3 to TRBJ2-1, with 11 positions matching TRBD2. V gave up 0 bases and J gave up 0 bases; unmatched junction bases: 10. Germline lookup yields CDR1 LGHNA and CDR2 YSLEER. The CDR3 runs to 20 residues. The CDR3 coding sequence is TGCGCCAGCAGCCAAGAAGTAGCGGGAGGGTCCCACCTCTCCTACAATGAGCAGTTCTTC. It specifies CASSQEVAGGSHLSYNEQFF.

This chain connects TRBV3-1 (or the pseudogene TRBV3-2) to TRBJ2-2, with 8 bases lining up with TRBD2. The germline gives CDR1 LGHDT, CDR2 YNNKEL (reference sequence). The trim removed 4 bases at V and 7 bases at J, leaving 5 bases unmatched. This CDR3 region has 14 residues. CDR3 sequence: CASSLAAGVGELFF. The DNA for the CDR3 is TGTGCCAGCAGCCTTGCAGCGGGAGTCGGGGAGCTGTTTTTT.

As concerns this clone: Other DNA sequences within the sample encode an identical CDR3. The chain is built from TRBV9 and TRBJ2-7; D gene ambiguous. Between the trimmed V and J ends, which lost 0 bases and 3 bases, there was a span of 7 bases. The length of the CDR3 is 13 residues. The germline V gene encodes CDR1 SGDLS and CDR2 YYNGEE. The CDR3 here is CASSVEASYEQYF. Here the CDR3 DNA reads TGTGCCAGCAGCGTAGAGGCAAGCTACGAGCAGTACTTC.

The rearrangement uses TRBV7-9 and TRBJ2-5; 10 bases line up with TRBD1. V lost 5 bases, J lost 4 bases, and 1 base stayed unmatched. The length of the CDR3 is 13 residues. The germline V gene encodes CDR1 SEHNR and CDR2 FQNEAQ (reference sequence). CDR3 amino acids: CASSRTGGETQYF. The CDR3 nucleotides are TGTGCCAGCAGCCGGACAGGGGGAGAGACCCAGTACTTC. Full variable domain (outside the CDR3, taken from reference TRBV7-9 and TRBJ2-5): DTGVSQNPRHKITKRGQNVTFRCDPISEHNRLYWYRQTLGQGPEFLTYFQNEAQLEKSRLLSDRFSAERPKGSFSTLEIQRTEQGDSAMYLCASSRTGGETQYFGPGTRLLVL.

The DNA of the CDR3 is TGCAGCGCCCCAGGTGGGGCTAAAGATACGCAGTATTTT. It yields the protein CSAPGGAKDTQYF. This chain connects TRBV29-1 to TRBJ2-3, with D possibly TRBD1 on 5 matching bases. This CDR3 has 13 amino acids. V was cut by 7 bases and J by 5 bases, with 16 bases left in between. Germline CDR1 SQVTM, CDR2 ANQGSEA.

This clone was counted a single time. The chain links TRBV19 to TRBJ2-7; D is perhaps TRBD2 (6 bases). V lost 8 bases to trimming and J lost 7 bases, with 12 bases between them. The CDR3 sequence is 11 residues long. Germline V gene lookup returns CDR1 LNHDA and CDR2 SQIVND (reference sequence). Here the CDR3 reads CASGTRMEQYF. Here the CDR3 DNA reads TGTGCCAGTGGGACTCGTATGGAGCAGTACTTC.

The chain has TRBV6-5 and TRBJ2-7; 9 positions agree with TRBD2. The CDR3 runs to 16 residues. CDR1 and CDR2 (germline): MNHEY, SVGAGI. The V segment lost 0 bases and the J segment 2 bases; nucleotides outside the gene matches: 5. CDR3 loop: CASSYSTSGFPYEQYF. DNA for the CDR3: TGTGCCAGCAGTTACTCTACTAGCGGGTTTCCCTACGAGCAGTACTTC.

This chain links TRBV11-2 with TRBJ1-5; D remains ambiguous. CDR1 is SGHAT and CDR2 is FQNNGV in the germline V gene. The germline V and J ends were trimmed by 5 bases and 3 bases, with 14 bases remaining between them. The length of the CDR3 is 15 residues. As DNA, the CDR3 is TGTGCCAGCAGCCTCGAGGGTCGGTTCAATCAGCCCCAGCATTTT. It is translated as CASSLEGRFNQPQHF. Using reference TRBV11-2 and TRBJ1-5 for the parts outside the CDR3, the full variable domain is EAGVAQSPRYKIIEKRQSVAFWCNPISGHATLYWYQQILGQGPKLLIQFQNNGVVDDSQLPKDRFSAERLKGVDSTLKIQPAKLEDSAVYLCASSLEGRFNQPQHFGDGTRLSIL.

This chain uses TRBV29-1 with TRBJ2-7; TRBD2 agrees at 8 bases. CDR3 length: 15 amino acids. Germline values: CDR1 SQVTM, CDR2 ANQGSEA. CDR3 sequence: CNPRGERERSYEQYF. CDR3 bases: TGCAACCCGAGGGGGGAGCGGGAGCGGTCCTACGAGCAGTACTTC.

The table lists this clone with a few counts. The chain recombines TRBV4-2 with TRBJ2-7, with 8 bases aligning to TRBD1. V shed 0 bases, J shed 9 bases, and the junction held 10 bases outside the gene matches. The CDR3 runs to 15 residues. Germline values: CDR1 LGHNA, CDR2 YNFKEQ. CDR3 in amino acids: CASSQDLDRVYRQYF. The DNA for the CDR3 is TGTGCCAGCAGCCAAGATCTGGACAGGGTATATCGGCAGTACTTC.

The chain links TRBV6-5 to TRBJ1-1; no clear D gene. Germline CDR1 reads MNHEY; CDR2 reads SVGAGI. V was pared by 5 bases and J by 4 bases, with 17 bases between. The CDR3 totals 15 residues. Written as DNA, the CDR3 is TGTGCCAGCAGTCCGTCCTTCGAGGGCAGCACTGAAGCTTTCTTT. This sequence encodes CASSPSFEGSTEAFF.

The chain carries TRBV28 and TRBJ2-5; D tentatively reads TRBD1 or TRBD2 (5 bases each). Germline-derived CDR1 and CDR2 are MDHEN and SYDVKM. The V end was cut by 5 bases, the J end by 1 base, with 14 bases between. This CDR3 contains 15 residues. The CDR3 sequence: CASSTSAGGQETQYF. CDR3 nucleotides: TGTGCCAGCAGTACCTCGGCTGGGGGCCAAGAGACCCAGTACTTC.

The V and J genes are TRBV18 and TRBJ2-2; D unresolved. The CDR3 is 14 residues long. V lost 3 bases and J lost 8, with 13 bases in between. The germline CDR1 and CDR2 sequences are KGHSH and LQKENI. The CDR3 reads CASSPGPTRGELFF. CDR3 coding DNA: TGTGCCAGCTCACCCGGGCCTACCCGTGGGGAGCTGTTTTTT.

CDR3 protein: CASSPPWRGRGTGELFF. CDR3 DNA sequence: TGTGCCAGCTCACCACCGTGGAGGGGGCGCGGGACCGGGGAGCTGTTTTTT. The chain couples TRBV18 to TRBJ2-2; D might be TRBD1 (7 bases). Trimming stripped 0 bases from V and 5 bases from J, with 16 bases between. The CDR3 runs to 17 residues. Germline V gives CDR1 KGHSH, CDR2 LQKENI.

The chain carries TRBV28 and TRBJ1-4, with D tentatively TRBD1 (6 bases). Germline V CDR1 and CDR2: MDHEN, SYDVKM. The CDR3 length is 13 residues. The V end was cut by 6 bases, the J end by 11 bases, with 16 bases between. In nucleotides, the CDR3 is TGTGCCAGCAGGGACAGACTTTGGGGGAAACTGTTTTTT. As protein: CASRDRLWGKLFF.

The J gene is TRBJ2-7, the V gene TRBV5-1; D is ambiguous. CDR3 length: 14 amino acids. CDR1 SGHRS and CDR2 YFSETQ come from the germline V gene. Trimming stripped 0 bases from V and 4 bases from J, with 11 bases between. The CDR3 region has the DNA TGCGCCAGCAGCTTGGTTCCCGGTCCGTACGAGCAGTACTTC. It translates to CASSLVPGPYEQYF.

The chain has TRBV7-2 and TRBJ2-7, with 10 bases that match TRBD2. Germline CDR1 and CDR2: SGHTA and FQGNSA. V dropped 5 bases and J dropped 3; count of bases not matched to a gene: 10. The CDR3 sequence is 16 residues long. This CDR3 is CASSASSGSNYYEQYF. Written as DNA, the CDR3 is TGTGCCAGCAGCGCCTCTAGCGGGAGTAACTACTACGAGCAGTACTTC.

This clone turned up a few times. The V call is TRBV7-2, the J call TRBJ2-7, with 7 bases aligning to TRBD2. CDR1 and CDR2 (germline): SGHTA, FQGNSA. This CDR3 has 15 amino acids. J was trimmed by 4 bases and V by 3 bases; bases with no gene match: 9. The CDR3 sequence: CASSFYRGGRYEQYF. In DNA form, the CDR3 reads TGTGCCAGCAGCTTCTACCGCGGGGGTCGGTACGAGCAGTACTTC.

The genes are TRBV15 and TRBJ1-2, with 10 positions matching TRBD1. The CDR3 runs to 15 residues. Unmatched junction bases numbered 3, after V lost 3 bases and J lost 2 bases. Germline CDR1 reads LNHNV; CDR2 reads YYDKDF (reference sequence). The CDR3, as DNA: TGTGCCACCAGCAGTAGGACAGGGGGGAACTATGGCTACACCTTC. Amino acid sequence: CATSSRTGGNYGYTF. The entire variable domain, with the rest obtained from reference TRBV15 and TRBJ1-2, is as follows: DAMVIQNPRYQVTQFGKPVTLSCSQTLNHNVMYWYQQKSSQAPKLLFHYYDKDFNNEADTPDNFQSRRPNTSFCFLDIRSPGLGDTAMYLCATSSRTGGNYGYTFGSGTRLTVV.

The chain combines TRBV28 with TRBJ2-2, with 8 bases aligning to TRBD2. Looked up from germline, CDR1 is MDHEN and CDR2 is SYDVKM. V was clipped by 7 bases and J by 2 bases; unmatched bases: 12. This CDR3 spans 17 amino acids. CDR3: CASISPGLGTNTGELFF. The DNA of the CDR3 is TGTGCCAGCATCAGTCCGGGACTAGGAACCAACACCGGGGAGCTGTTTTTT.

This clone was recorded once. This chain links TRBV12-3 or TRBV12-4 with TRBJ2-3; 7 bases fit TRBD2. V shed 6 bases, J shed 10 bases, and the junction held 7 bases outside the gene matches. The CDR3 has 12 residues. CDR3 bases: TGTGCCAGCAGCCCCGGGGGGAGTGCGCAGTATTTT. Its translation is CASSPGGSAQYF.

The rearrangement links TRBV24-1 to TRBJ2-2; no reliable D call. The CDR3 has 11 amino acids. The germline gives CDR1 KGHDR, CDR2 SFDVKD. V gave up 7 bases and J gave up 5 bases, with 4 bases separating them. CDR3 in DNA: TGTGCCACCAGGGGAACCGGGGAGCTGTTTTTT. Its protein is CATRGTGELFF.

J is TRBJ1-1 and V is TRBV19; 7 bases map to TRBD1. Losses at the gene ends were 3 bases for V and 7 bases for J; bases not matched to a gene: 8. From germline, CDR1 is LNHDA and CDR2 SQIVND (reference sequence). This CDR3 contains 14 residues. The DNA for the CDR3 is TGTGCCAGTAGTATCCTTTCGGGACAGCGTGAAGCTTTCTTT. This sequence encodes CASSILSGQREAFF.

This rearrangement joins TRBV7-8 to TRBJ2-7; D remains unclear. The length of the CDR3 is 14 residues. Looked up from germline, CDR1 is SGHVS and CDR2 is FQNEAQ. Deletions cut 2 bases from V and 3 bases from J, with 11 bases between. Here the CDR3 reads CASSLIVGHYEQYF. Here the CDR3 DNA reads TGTGCCAGCAGCTTAATTGTAGGGCACTACGAGCAGTACTTC.

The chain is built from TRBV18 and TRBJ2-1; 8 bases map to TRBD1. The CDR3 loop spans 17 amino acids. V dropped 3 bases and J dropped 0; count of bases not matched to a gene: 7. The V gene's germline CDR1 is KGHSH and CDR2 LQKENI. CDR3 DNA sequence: TGTGCCAGCTCACCCATGACAGGGGTAAGCTCCTACAATGAGCAGTTCTTC. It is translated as CASSPMTGVSSYNEQFF.

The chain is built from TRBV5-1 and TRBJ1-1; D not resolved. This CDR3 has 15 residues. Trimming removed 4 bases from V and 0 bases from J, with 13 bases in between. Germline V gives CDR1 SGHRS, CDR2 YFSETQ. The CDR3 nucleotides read TGCGCCAGCAGCCCCTTTGGTAACATGAACACTGAAGCTTTCTTT. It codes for CASSPFGNMNTEAFF.

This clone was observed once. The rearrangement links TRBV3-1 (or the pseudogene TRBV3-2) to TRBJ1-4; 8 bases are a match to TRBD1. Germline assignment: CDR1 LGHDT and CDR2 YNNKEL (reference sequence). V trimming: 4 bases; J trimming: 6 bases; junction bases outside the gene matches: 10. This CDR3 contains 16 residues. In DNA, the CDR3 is TGTGCCAGCAGCCGGATAAACAGGGGGTCGTATGAAAAACTGTTTTTT. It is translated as CASSRINRGSYEKLFF.

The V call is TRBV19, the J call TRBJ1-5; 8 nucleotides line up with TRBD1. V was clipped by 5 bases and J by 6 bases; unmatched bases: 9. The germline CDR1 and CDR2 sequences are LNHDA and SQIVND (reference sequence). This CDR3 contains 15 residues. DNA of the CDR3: TGTGCCAGTAGTTTAGGCAGGGGGCCCGGTCAGCCCCAGCATTTT. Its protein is CASSLGRGPGQPQHF.

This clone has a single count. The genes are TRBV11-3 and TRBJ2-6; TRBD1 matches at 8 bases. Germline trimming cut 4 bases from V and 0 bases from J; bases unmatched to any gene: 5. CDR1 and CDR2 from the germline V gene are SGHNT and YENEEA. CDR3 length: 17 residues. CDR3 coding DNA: TGTGCCAGCAGCTCTGGACAGGGAATCTCTGGGGCCAACGTCCTGACTTTC. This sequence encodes CASSSGQGISGANVLTF. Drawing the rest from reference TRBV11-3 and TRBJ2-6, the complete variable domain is EAGVVQSPRYKIIEKKQPVAFWCNPISGHNTLYWYLQNLGQGPELLIRYENEEAVDDSQLPKDRFSAERLKGVDSTLKIQPAELGDSAVYLCASSSGQGISGANVLTFGAGSRLTVL.